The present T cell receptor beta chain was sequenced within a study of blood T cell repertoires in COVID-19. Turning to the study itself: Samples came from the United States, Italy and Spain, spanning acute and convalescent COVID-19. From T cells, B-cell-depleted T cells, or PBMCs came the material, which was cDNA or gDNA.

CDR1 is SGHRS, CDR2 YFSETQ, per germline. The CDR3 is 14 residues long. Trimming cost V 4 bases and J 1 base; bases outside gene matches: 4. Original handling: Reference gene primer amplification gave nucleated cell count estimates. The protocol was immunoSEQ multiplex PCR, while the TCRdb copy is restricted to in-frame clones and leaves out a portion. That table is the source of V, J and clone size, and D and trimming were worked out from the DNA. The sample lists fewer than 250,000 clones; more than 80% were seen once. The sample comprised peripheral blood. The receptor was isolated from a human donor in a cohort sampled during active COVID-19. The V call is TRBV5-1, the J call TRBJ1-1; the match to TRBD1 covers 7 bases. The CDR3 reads CASSRQGGNTEAFF. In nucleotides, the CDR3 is TGCGCCAGCAGCCGACAGGGAGGGAACACTGAAGCTTTCTTT.